Below are 30 T cell receptor beta chains sequenced from a single sample in a study of prognosis after radiotherapy for stage I lung cancer. Two rounds of multiplex PCR amplified TCR beta CDR3 from genomic DNA. Used in first-round PCR were primers specific to each TRBV and TRBJ gene. MiXCR, applied by TCRdb to the multiplex PCR reads, yields one record per CDR3 protein. Of 14,000 or so distinct CDR3 sequences listed, roughly a third were seen once; the top ten hold approximately 41%. This sample comprised PBMCs, obtained before or after stereotactic body radiation therapy (not recorded which). These receptor sequences come from a donor older than 45 with non-small cell lung cancer.

Points on this clonotype: This likely reflects a read error, since a far larger clone is one base away. The chain links TRBV6-8 to TRBJ2-3; the D is unclear. V lost 7 bases to trimming and J lost 5 bases, with 13 bases between them. The V gene's germline CDR1 is MNHGY and CDR2 SAAAGT. The length of the CDR3 is 13 residues. This CDR3 is CASILFKGDTQYF. As DNA, the CDR3 is TGTGCCAGCATTCTATTCAAGGGAGATACGCAGTATTTT.

This clonotype was observed at least ten times. This rearrangement joins TRBV6-1 to TRBJ1-2, with TRBD1 identical over 7 bases. Germline V CDR1 and CDR2: MNHNS, SASEGT. J lost 5 bases, V lost 7 bases, and 7 bases had no gene match. This CDR3 spans 13 amino acids. This CDR3 is CASTRDSGYGYTF. Here the CDR3 DNA reads TGTGCCAGCACCCGGGACAGCGGTTATGGCTACACCTTC.

As concerns this clonotype: The likely explanation is a read error, given a far larger clone one base away. This chain joins TRBV6-2 or TRBV6-3 and TRBJ2-5; weak D call: TRBD1 (5 bases). CDR1 is MNHEY, CDR2 SVGEGT, per germline. The CDR3 length is 11 residues. CDR3 sequence (DNA): TGTTCCAGCAGGGACCAAGAGACCCAGTACTTC. The encoded protein is CSSRDQETQYF.

In its sample, this clonotype was seen many times. V gene TRBV7-2 combines with J gene TRBJ2-1; 7 nucleotides line up with TRBD1. V was pared by 4 bases and J by 3 bases, with 3 bases of the junction left unmatched. Germline V gene sequence: CDR1 SGHTA, CDR2 FQGNSA. The CDR3 has 14 amino acids. CDR3 sequence: CASSSGGRYNEQFF. The CDR3 DNA reads TGTGCCAGCAGCTCAGGGGGACGCTACAATGAGCAGTTCTTC.

This clonotype showed up many times. The chain couples TRBV20-1 to TRBJ1-1; D not certain. Germline assignment: CDR1 DFQATT and CDR2 SNEGSKA (reference sequence). The CDR3 totals 13 residues. V lost 5 bases, J lost 3 bases, and 13 bases lay in between. CDR3 in amino acids: CSASLDGYTEAFF. The CDR3 DNA reads as TGCAGTGCTTCCCTCGACGGGTACACTGAAGCTTTCTTT.

In its sample, this clonotype ranks as medium-sized. The rearrangement links TRBV20-1 to TRBJ2-7; 14 bases align to TRBD2. V trimming: 6 bases; J trimming: 5 bases; junction bases outside the gene matches: 9. The germline V gene encodes CDR1 DFQATT and CDR2 SNEGSKA (reference sequence). The CDR3 length is 15 residues. CDR3 loop: CSAATGTSGGNEQYF. The CDR3 coding sequence is TGCAGTGCAGCCACCGGGACTAGCGGGGGAAACGAGCAGTACTTC.

This clonotype was picked up many times. This chain uses TRBV20-1 with TRBJ2-1, with 7 bases identical to TRBD2. Germline CDR1 DFQATT, CDR2 SNEGSKA (reference sequence). This CDR3 region has 15 residues. The V gene end was trimmed by 1 base and the J gene end by 7 bases; junction bases not matched to a gene: 10. As DNA, the CDR3 is TGCAGTGCTAGAGGGGGGGGTTCCAGCGGTAATGAGCAGTTCTTC. Translated, it gives CSARGGGSSGNEQFF.

In its sample, this clonotype is medium-sized. The genes are TRBV24-1 and TRBJ1-6; the D gene is possibly TRBD1 (6 bases). Germline CDR1 KGHDR, CDR2 SFDVKD. This CDR3 region has 14 residues. V dropped 4 bases and J dropped 7 bases, with 10 bases sitting between them. CDR3 DNA sequence: TGTGCCACCAGTGACAGGGGACGGAATTCACCCCTCCACTTT. This encodes CATSDRGRNSPLHF.

V is TRBV2 and J is TRBJ2-3; D not certain. This CDR3 is 12 amino acids long. V was trimmed by 3 bases and J by 6 bases, leaving 7 bases between them. Germline V gene sequence: CDR1 SNHLY, CDR2 FYNNEI. The CDR3 DNA reads as TGTGCCAGCAGTGACGTTGGGGATACGCAGTATTTT. Residues: CASSDVGDTQYF.

This clonotype ranks as medium-sized. This chain joins TRBV28 and TRBJ1-2; no clear D gene. The CDR3 consists of 12 residues. In germline, CDR1 is MDHEN, CDR2 SYDVKM. The V end lost 2 bases, the J end lost 7 bases, and 8 bases lay between the germline ends. CDR3 in amino acids: CASSLAGFGYTF. For the CDR3, the DNA is TGTGCCAGCAGTTTAGCCGGGTTTGGCTACACCTTC.

This clonotype was recorded at least ten times. The chain uses TRBV9 and TRBJ1-6; 10 nucleotides agree with TRBD1. The V gene's germline CDR1 is SGDLS and CDR2 YYNGEE. The CDR3 totals 16 residues. The trim removed 4 bases at V and 8 bases at J, leaving 9 bases unmatched. The CDR3 nucleotides are TGTGCCAGCAGCACCGGACAGGGGGTACGAGATTCACCCCTCCACTTT. This encodes CASSTGQGVRDSPLHF.

This clonotype was seen at least ten times. The chain combines TRBV28 with TRBJ1-6, with D maybe TRBD1 (6 bases). The CDR3 runs to 16 residues. Germline CDR1 reads MDHEN; CDR2 reads SYDVKM. Trimming removed 3 bases from V and 9 bases from J, with 18 bases in between. As DNA, the CDR3 is TGTGCCAGCAGTTTTTTAGCCGGGGACATTTTTTCACCCCTCCACTTT. This sequence encodes CASSFLAGDIFSPLHF.

J is TRBJ1-1 and V is TRBV6-5, with 7 bases fitting TRBD1. The junction had 3 bases not matched to a gene; V was cut back by 0 bases and J by 2 bases. Germline values: CDR1 MNHEY, CDR2 SVGAGI. The CDR3 sequence is 15 residues long. Here the CDR3 reads CASSYSTGCNTEAFF. CDR3 sequence (DNA): TGTGCCAGCAGTTACTCGACAGGGTGTAACACTGAAGCTTTCTTT.

The sample holds many counts of this clonotype. This chain uses TRBV2 with TRBJ1-5; D is unresolved. The V gene lost 7 bases and the J gene lost 0 bases, with 10 bases spanning the gap. The germline CDR1 and CDR2 sequences are SNHLY and FYNNEI. This CDR3 is 14 amino acids long. The CDR3 DNA follows: TGTGCCAGCAAAGGCGAATATAGCAATCAGCCCCAGCATTTT. Encoded protein: CASKGEYSNQPQHF.

This clonotype was counted many times. This rearrangement joins TRBV12-3 or TRBV12-4 to TRBJ1-4, with 10 bases fitting TRBD1. This CDR3 spans 14 amino acids. The junction had 2 bases not matched to a gene; V was cut back by 5 bases and J by 5 bases. The DNA of the CDR3 is TGTGCCAGCAGTCCGGGACAGGGGAATGAAAAACTGTTTTTT. Translation: CASSPGQGNEKLFF.

This clonotype showed up many times. The rearrangement uses TRBV7-9 and TRBJ1-5; D is ambiguous. Germline assignment: CDR1 SEHNR and CDR2 FQNEAQ (reference sequence). This CDR3 is 14 amino acids long. V shed 5 bases and J shed 0 bases, with 8 bases lying between them. The CDR3 region is CASSPNLSNQPQHF. CDR3 nucleotide sequence: TGTGCCAGCAGCCCGAACCTTAGCAATCAGCCCCAGCATTTT.

This clonotype was counted at least ten times. The conserved closing phenylalanine or tryptophan is absent in this CDR3, likely reflecting a read error. The rearrangement uses TRBV5-1 and TRBJ2-1, with D possibly matching TRBD1 (6 bases). Trimming removed 3 bases at V and 6 bases at J, with 13 bases between. Germline loops: CDR1 SGHRS, CDR2 YFSETQ. The CDR3 is made up of 14 amino acids. The CDR3 DNA sequence: TGCGCCAGCAGCTCTCGACAGGACCTCAATGAGCAGTTCCTC. Encoded protein: CASSSRQDLNEQFL.

This clonotype was seen at least ten times. The J gene is TRBJ1-1, the V gene TRBV28; D uncertain. CDR3 length equals 16 residues. Trimming left V 5 bases short and J 0 bases short, with 16 bases between. Germline values: CDR1 MDHEN, CDR2 SYDVKM. CDR3 bases: TGTGCCAGCAGTCCCAATTTTCCGAAGATGAACACTGAAGCTTTCTTT. Translated: CASSPNFPKMNTEAFF.

This clonotype has ten or more counts. The chain is built from TRBV5-1 and TRBJ2-1; 7 bases align to TRBD2. V gave up 6 bases and J gave up 1 base; unmatched junction bases: 10. CDR1 and CDR2 from the germline V gene are SGHRS and YFSETQ. This CDR3 region has 16 residues. CDR3 DNA: TGCGCCAGCATGCTACAGACTAGCATATCCTACAATGAGCAGTTCTTC. Its protein is CASMLQTSISYNEQFF.

This clonotype was detected ten times or more. The J gene is TRBJ1-2, the V gene TRBV20-1, with D unclear. This CDR3 spans 12 amino acids. Trimming took 1 base from V and 6 from J, leaving 9 bases between them. Germline assignment: CDR1 DFQATT and CDR2 SNEGSKA (reference sequence). The CDR3 bases are TGCAGTGCTAGAGGGACTGGAGATGGCTACACCTTC. Protein sequence: CSARGTGDGYTF.

The sample holds many counts of this clonotype. The chain uses TRBV11-3 and TRBJ2-3, with TRBD1 matching over 10 bases. With V trimmed by 4 bases and J by 4 bases, 8 bases remained unmatched. CDR1 is SGHNT, CDR2 YENEEA, per germline. This CDR3 has 16 residues. This chain's CDR3 is CASSSSDRGHSDTQYF. The CDR3 region has the DNA TGTGCCAGCAGCTCCAGCGACAGGGGGCATTCAGATACGCAGTATTTT.

This clonotype appeared many times. The CDR3 loop reads CSAWDSRQPQHF. DNA of the CDR3: TGCAGTGCTTGGGACAGCAGACAGCCCCAGCATTTT. The genes are TRBV20-1 and TRBJ1-5, with 7 bases aligning to TRBD1. The germline CDR1 and CDR2 sequences are DFQATT and SNEGSKA (reference sequence). The CDR3 has 12 amino acids. V lost 5 bases, J lost 7 bases, and 5 bases stayed unmatched.

This clonotype has at least ten counts. This chain links TRBV6-9 with TRBJ2-5; TRBD2 might be the D (5 bases). V was trimmed by 3 bases and J by 6 bases, leaving 26 bases between them. Germline CDR1 and CDR2: MNHGY and SVAAGI. The CDR3 length is 18 residues. CDR3 bases: TGTGCCAGCAGTTACTCATGGGCGACGAGCGGAGCCTTAAAGACCCAGTACTTC. Amino acids: CASSYSWATSGALKTQYF.

This clonotype was found many times. The chain employs TRBV29-1 and TRBJ2-7; D may be TRBD1 (6 bases). V shed 7 bases and J shed 2 bases, with 12 bases lying between them. Germline CDR1 SQVTM, CDR2 ANQGSEA. CDR3 length: 12 residues. The CDR3 here is CSAEDRPYEQYF. The CDR3 region has the DNA TGCAGCGCCGAAGACAGGCCCTACGAGCAGTACTTC.

This clonotype was detected ten times or more. The chain is built from TRBV30 and TRBJ1-1; 9 positions match TRBD1. Germline V lookup: CDR1 GTSNPN, CDR2 SVGIG (reference sequence). Trimming at V came to 2 bases and at J to 5 bases, leaving 12 bases not matched to a gene. There are 16 residues in the CDR3. The CDR3 is CAWSRGTGRWVTEAFF. DNA of the CDR3: TGTGCCTGGAGTAGAGGGACAGGGAGGTGGGTAACTGAAGCTTTCTTT.

This clonotype was observed many times. The chain recombines TRBV20-1 with TRBJ2-1; D is ambiguous. The CDR3 runs to 14 residues. Trimming cost V 1 base and J 0 bases, with 7 bases left between them. Looked up from germline, CDR1 is DFQATT and CDR2 is SNEGSKA (reference sequence). The CDR3 loop is CSARAPRSYNEQFF. For the CDR3, the DNA is TGCAGTGCTAGAGCCCCCCGCTCCTACAATGAGCAGTTCTTC.

This clonotype was detected many times. The chain couples TRBV19 to TRBJ2-5; 7 bases map to TRBD1. The CDR3 covers 13 residues. With 6 bases clipped from V and 4 bases from J, the junction kept 5 bases outside the gene matches. From germline, CDR1 is LNHDA and CDR2 SQIVND (reference sequence). This chain's CDR3 is CASSRDRVETQYF. The CDR3 DNA sequence: TGTGCCAGTAGCCGGGACAGAGTAGAGACCCAGTACTTC.

Of note for this clonotype: A far larger clone is off by one base, so a read error is likely. This chain uses TRBV6-8 with TRBJ2-7, with 7 nucleotides matching TRBD2. The CDR3 sequence is 16 residues long. After removal of 10 bases from V and 0 bases from J, the junction contained 15 bases not matched to a gene. CDR1 MNHGY and CDR2 SAAAGT come from the germline V gene. CDR3 residues: CAISTRLVAGSYEQYF. Here the CDR3 DNA reads TGTGCCATCTCCACCCGTTTGGTAGCGGGCTCCTACGAGCAGTACTTC.

With regard to this clonotype: A far larger clone lies a single base away; this is likely a read error. This chain uses TRBV6-9 with TRBJ1-1, with D perhaps TRBD1 (5 bases). CDR1 and CDR2 (germline): MNHGY, SVAAGI. V was cut by 3 bases and J by 5 bases, with 25 bases left in between. This CDR3 has 18 amino acids. The CDR3 is CASSYVAWGRGVRTEAFF. DNA for the CDR3: TGTGCCAGCAGTTACGTGGCTTGGGGGAGAGGGGTTAGAACTGAAGCTTTCTTT.

J is TRBJ2-1 and V is TRBV7-2; no definite D call. This CDR3 is 16 amino acids long. Per the germline V gene, CDR1 is SGHTA and CDR2 is FQGNSA. V gave up 5 bases and J gave up 0 bases, with 14 bases separating them. The CDR3, as DNA: TGTGCCAGCAGCCCAGGCGGAGCCAGCTCCTACAATGAGCAGTTCTTC. Protein sequence: CASSPGGASSYNEQFF.